This TCR beta chain derives from a study of blood T cell repertoires in COVID-19. Original methodology: Reference gene primer amplification in the assay estimated nucleated cell counts. Only in-frame clones appear in the TCRdb table, and some are missing; sequencing was by immunoSEQ multiplex PCR. The DNA gave D and trimming, while V, J and clone size come from that table. The data hold about 110,000 clones, with approximately 88% observed a single time. This clone was observed a few times. Trimming cost V 4 bases and J 10 bases, with 14 bases left between them. This CDR3 is built from 14 residues. Germline V gene sequence: CDR1 MGHDK, CDR2 SYGVNS.

This chain links TRBV25-1 with TRBJ1-6; weak D call: TRBD1 (6 bases). This TCR derives from a woman between 40 and 50 years old with acute or convalescent COVID-19. What was sequenced was peripheral blood. The DNA for the CDR3 is TGTGCCAGCAGTGGTTCACAGGGACGCTCACCCCTCCACTTT. It is translated as CASSGSQGRSPLHF. Full variable domain (outside the CDR3, taken from reference TRBV25-1 and TRBJ1-6): EADIYQTPRYLVIGTGKKITLECSQTMGHDKMYWYQQDPGMELHLIHYSYGVNSTEKGDLSSESTVSRIRTEHFPLTLESARPSHTSQYLCASSGSQGRSPLHFGNGTRLTVT.